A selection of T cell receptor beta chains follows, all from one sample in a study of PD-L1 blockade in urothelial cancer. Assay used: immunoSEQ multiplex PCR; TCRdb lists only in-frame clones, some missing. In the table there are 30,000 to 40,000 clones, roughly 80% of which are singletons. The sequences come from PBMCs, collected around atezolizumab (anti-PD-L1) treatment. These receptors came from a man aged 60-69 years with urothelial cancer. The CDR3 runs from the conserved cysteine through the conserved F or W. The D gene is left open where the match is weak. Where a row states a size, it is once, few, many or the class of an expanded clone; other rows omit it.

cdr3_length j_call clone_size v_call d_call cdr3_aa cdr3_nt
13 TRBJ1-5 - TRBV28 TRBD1 CASNNRGYQPQHF TGTGCCAGCAATAACAGGGGATATCAGCCCCAGCATTTT
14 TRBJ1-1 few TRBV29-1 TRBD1 CSATQDRVGTEAFF TGCAGCGCCACCCAGGACAGGGTTGGGACTGAAGCTTTCTTT
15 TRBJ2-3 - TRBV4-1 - CASSQFGRPTDTQYF TGCGCCAGCAGCCAATTTGGGCGACCTACAGATACGCAGTATTTT
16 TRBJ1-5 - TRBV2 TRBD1 CASKRTGDNSNQPQHF TGTGCCAGCAAACGGACAGGGGACAATAGCAATCAGCCCCAGCATTTT
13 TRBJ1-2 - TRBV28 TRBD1 CASSLDRGYGYTF TGTGCCAGCAGTTTGGACAGGGGGTATGGCTACACCTTC
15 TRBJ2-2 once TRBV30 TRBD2 CAWSVRGGLSGELFF TGTGCCTGGAGTGTTCGGGGGGGCCTTAGCGGGGAGCTGTTTTTT
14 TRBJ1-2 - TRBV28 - CASSSQGMGYGYTF TGTGCCAGCAGTTCACAGGGAATGGGCTATGGCTACACCTTC
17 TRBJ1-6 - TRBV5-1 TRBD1 CASSLGGGDSYNSPLHF TGCGCCAGCAGCTTGGGTGGTGGGGACAGCTATAATTCACCCCTCCACTTT
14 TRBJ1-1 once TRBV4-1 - CASSQPGKNTEAFF TGCGCCAGCAGCCAACCAGGGAAGAACACTGAAGCTTTCTTT
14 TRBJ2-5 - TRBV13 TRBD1 CASRGQGDQETQYF TGTGCCAGTCGGGGACAGGGGGATCAAGAGACCCAGTACTTC
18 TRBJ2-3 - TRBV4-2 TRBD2 CASSQGGLAGATTDTQYF TGTGCCAGCAGCCAAGGGGGACTAGCGGGGGCCACCACAGATACGCAGTATTTT
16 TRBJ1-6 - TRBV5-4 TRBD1 CASSFSDRGIRSPLHF TGTGCCAGCAGCTTCTCTGACAGGGGCATTAGATCACCCCTCCACTTT
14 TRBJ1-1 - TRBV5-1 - CASAISGGDTEAFF TGCGCCAGCGCTATTTCGGGAGGGGACACTGAAGCTTTCTTT
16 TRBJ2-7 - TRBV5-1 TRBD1 CASSLYGTAATYEQYF TGCGCCAGCAGCTTGTACGGGACAGCAGCAACCTACGAGCAGTACTTC
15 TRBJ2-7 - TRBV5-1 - CASSPGGGDSYEQYF TGCGCCAGCAGCCCCGGTGGAGGGGACTCCTACGAGCAGTACTTC
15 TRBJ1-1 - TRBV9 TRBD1 CASSVDGTGGTEAFF TGTGCCAGCAGCGTCGACGGGACAGGGGGCACTGAAGCTTTCTTT
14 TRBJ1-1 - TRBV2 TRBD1 CASSAGTVNTEAFF TGTGCCAGCAGCGCAGGGACAGTGAACACTGAAGCTTTCTTT
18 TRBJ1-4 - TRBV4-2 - CASSQELLTWSANEKLFF TGTGCCAGCAGCCAAGAACTCCTTACATGGAGTGCTAATGAAAAACTGTTTTTT
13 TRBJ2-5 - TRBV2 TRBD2 CASARGVQETQYF TGTGCCAGCGCTCGGGGGGTTCAAGAGACCCAGTACTTC
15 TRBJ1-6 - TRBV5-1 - CASSLLTGNNSPLHF TGCGCCAGCAGCTTGCTTACAGGGAACAATTCACCCCTCCACTTT
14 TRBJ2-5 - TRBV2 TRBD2 CASSPGTSVETQYF TGTGCCAGCAGTCCCGGGACTAGCGTCGAGACCCAGTACTTC
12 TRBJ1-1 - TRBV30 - CAWSEDYSGAFF TGTGCCTGGAGTGAGGACTACTCCGGAGCTTTCTTT
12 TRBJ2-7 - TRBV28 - CASTPGPYEQYF TGTGCCAGCACCCCAGGGCCCTACGAGCAGTACTTC
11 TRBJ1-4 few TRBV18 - CASSRMEKLFF TGTGCCAGCTCCAGGATGGAAAAACTGTTTTTT
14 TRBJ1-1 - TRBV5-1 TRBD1 CASSFRGLGTEAFF TGCGCCAGCAGCTTCAGGGGGCTAGGCACTGAAGCTTTCTTT
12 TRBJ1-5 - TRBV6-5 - CASSWGVRYSHF TGTGCCAGCAGTTGGGGGGTGCGTTATTCGCATTTT
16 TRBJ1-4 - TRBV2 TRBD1 CASSPQGARASEKLFF TGTGCCAGCAGTCCACAGGGGGCGCGAGCAAGTGAAAAACTGTTTTTT
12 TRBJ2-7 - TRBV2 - CASRTGIYEQYF TGTGCCAGCAGGACAGGAATCTACGAGCAGTACTTC
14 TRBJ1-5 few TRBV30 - CAWSRDKSNQPQHF TGTGCCTGGAGCCGGGACAAGAGCAATCAGCCCCAGCATTTT
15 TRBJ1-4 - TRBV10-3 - CAISARQVGEEKLFF TGTGCCATCAGTGCAAGACAGGTCGGTGAGGAAAAACTGTTTTTT
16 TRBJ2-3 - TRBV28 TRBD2 CASTIQTSGGQGTQYF TGTGCCAGCACTATTCAAACTAGCGGGGGTCAGGGTACGCAGTATTTT
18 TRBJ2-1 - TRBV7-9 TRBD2 CASSLPPRIAGGRSEQFF TGTGCCAGCAGCTTACCACCACGTATAGCGGGGGGGAGGAGTGAGCAGTTCTTC
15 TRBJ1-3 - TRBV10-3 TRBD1 CAISGYRGQGNTIYF TGTGCCATCAGTGGATACAGGGGTCAAGGAAACACCATATATTTT
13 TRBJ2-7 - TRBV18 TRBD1 CASSPRTGHEQYF TGTGCCAGCTCACCTCGGACAGGGCACGAGCAGTACTTC
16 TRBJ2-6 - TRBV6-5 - CASSYSVGRGANVLTF TGTGCCAGCAGTTACTCGGTGGGGAGAGGGGCCAACGTCCTGACTTTC
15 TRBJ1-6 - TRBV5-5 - CASSLGTTANSPLHF TGTGCCAGCAGCTTGGGAACGACAGCAAATTCACCCCTCCACTTT
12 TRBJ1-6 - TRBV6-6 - CASRLRDSPLHF TGTGCCAGCCGGTTGAGGGATTCACCCCTCCACTTT
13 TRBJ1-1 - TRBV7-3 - CASSPRHNTEAFF TGTGCCAGCAGCCCCCGACACAACACTGAAGCTTTCTTT
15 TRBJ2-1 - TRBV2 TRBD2 CASSESGTSPNEQFF TGTGCCAGCAGTGAGTCCGGGACTAGCCCCAATGAGCAGTTCTTC
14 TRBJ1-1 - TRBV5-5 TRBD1 CASSEYRGSTEAFF TGTGCCAGCAGCGAATACAGGGGGAGCACTGAAGCTTTCTTT
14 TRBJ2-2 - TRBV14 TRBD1 CASSHNTGAGELFF TGTGCCAGCAGCCATAACACAGGGGCCGGGGAGCTGTTTTTT
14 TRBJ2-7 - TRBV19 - CASSIRPTGDEQYF TGTGCCAGTAGTATTCGACCCACGGGGGACGAGCAGTACTTC
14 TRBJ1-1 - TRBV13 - CASRKTGGDTEAFF TGTGCCAGCAGAAAGACCGGGGGGGACACTGAAGCTTTCTTT
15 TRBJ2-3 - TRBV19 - CATLNRRGGTDTQYF TGTGCCACTTTAAATCGGAGGGGGGGAACAGATACGCAGTATTTT
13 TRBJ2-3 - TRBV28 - CASSSTGTDTQYF TGTGCCAGCAGTTCTACAGGAACAGATACGCAGTATTTT
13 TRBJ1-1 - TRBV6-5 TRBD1 CASSYSRTGRAFF TGTGCCAGCAGTTACTCGAGGACAGGGAGAGCTTTCTTT
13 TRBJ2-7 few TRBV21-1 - CASSKGTFYEQYF TGTGCCAGCAGCAAAGGGACATTCTACGAGCAGTACTTC
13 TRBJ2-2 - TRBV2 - CASSSVRTGELFF TGTGCCAGCAGTAGTGTGCGGACCGGGGAGCTGTTTTTT
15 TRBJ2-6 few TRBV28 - CASSLSGAGANVLTF TGTGCCAGCAGTTTGTCCGGGGCTGGGGCCAACGTCCTGACTTTC
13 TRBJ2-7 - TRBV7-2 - CASSNIGRGEQYF TGTGCCAGCAGCAATATCGGTAGGGGCGAGCAGTACTTC
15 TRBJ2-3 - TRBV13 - CASSLGLTSTDTQYF TGTGCCAGCAGCTTAGGACTAACTAGCACAGATACGCAGTATTTT
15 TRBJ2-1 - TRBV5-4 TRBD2 CASTLAGGANNEQFF TGTGCCAGCACCCTAGCGGGGGGGGCCAACAATGAGCAGTTCTTC